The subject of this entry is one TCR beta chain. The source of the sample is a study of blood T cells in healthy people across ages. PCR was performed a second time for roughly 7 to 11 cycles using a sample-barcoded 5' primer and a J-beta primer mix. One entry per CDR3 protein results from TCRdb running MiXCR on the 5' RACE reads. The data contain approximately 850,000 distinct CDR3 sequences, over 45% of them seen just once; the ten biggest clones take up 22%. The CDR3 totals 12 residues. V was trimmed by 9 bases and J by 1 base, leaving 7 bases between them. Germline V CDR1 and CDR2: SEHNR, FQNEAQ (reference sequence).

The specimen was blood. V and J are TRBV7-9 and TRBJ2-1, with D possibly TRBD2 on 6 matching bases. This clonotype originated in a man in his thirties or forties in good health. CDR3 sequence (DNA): TGTGCCAGGGGACTTTCCTACAATGAGCAGTTCTTC. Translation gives CARGLSYNEQFF.